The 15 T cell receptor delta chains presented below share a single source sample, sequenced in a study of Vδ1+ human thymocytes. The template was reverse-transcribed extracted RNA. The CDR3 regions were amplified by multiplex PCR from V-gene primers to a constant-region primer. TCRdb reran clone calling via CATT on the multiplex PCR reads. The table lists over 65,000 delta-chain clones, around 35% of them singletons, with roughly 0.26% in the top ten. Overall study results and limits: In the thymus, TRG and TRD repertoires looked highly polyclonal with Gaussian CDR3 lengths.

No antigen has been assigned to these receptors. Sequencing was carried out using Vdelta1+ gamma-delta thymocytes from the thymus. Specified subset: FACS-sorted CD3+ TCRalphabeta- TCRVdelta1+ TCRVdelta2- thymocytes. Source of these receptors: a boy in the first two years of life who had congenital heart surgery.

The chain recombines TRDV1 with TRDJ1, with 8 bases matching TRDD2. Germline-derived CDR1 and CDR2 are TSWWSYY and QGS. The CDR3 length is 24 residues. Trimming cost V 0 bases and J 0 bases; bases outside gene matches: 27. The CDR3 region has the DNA TGTGCTCTTGGGGAACTAAACCCTCCCGGGTACTTCCTACGAGGGATCCCCGACACCGATAAACTCATCTTT. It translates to CALGELNPPGYFLRGIPDTDKLIF.

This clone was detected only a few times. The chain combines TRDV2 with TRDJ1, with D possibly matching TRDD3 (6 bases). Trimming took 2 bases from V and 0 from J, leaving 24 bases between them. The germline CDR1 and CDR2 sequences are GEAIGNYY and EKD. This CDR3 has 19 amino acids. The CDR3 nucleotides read TGTGCCTGTGACATATTCCAAGAGTGGGGGTTCGGTTACACCGATAAACTCATCTTT. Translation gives CACDIFQEWGFGYTDKLIF.

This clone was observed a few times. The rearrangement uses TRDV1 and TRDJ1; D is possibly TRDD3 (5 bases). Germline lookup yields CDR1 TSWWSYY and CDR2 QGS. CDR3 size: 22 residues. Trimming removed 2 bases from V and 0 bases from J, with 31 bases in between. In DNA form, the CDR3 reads TGTGCTCTTGGGGAATTAGGTCTCGGGGCTACGGGGGTTCAACCGTACACCGATAAACTCATCTTT. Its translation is CALGELGLGATGVQPYTDKLIF.

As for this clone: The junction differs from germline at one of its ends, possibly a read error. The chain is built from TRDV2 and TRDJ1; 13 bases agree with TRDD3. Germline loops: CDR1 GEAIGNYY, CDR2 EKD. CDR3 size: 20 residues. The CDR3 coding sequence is TGTGCCTGTGCCACCAGGGCAGGTACTGGGGGATACGAGGACACCGATAAACTCATCTTT. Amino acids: CACATRAGTGGYEDTDKLIF.

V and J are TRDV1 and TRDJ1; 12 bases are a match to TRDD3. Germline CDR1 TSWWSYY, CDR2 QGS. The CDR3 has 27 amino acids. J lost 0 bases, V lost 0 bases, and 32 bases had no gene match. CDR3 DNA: TGTGCTCTTGGGGAACTGGGTGATCAGAACCTTGGGACACAGCCTTACTGGGGGATACTGTACACCGATAAACTCATCTTT. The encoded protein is CALGELGDQNLGTQPYWGILYTDKLIF.

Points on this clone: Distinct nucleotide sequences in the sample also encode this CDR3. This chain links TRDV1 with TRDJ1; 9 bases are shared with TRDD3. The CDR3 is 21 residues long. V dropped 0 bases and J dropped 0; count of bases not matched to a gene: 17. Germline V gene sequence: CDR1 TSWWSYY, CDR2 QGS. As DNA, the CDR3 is TGTGCTCTTGGGGAACTAATCCGGGGGATACCTGAACGGCCCGACACCGATAAACTCATCTTT. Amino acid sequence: CALGELIRGIPERPDTDKLIF.

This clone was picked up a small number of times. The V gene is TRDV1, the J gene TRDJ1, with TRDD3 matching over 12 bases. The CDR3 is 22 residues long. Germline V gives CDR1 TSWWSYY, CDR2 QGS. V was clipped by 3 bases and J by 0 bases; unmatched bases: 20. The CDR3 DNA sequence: TGTGCTCTTGGGGATGCCGGAACTGGGGGATACCGGAGACGTGGAGACACCGATAAACTCATCTTT. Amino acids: CALGDAGTGGYRRRGDTDKLIF.

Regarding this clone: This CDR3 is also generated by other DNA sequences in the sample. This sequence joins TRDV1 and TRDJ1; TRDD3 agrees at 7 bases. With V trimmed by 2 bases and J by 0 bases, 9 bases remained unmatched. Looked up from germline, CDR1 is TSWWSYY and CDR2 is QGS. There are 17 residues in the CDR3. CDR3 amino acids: CALGEVPRGMYTDKLIF. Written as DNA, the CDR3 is TGTGCTCTTGGGGAAGTACCCAGGGGGATGTACACCGATAAACTCATCTTT.

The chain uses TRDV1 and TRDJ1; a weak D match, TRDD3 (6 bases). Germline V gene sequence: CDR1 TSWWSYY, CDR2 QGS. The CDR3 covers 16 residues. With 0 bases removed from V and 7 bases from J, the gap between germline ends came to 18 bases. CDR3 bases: TGTGCTCTTGGGGAACTATTCCTTACAACTGGGTGTAAACTCATCTTT. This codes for CALGELFLTTGCKLIF.

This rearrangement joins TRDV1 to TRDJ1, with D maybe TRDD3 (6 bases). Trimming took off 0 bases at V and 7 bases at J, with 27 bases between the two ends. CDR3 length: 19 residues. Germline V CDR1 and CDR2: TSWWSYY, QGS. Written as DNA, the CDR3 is TGTGCTCTTGGGGAACTGCTACGACGACGTACTGGGACTCACCCTAAACTCATCTTT. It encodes CALGELLRRRTGTHPKLIF.

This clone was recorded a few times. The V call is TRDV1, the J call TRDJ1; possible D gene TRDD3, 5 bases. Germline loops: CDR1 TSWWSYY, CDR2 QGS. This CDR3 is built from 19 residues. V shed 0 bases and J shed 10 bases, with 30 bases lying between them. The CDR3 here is CALGELGTKKREAGRRLIF. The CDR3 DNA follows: TGTGCTCTTGGGGAACTAGGAACCAAGAAAAGGGAGGCTGGGCGGCGACTCATCTTT.

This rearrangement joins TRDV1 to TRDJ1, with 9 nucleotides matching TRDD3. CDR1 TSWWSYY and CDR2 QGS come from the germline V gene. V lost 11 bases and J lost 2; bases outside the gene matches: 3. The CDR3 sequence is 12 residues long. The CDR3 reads CARGYETDKLIF. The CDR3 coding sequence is TGTGCTAGGGGATACGAAACCGATAAACTCATCTTT.

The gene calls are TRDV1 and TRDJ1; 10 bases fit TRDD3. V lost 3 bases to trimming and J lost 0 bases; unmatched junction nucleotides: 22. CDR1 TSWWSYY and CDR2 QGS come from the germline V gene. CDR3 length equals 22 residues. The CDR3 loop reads CALGEPSSLNWGIHRYTDKLIF. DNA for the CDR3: TGTGCTCTTGGGGAGCCTTCTTCCCTAAACTGGGGGATTCACAGGTACACCGATAAACTCATCTTT.

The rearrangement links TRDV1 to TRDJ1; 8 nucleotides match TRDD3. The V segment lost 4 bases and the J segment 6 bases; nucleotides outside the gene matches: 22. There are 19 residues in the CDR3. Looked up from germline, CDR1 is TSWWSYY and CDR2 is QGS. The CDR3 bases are TGTGCTCTTGGGGTTACGGCCTTCCCTTTCTGGGGGACCCCGAATAAACTCATCTTT. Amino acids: CALGVTAFPFWGTPNKLIF.

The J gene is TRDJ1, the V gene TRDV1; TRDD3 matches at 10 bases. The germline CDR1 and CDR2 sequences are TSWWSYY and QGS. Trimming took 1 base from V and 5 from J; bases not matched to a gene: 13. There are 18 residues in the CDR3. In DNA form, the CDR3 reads TGTGCTCTTGGGGAACGCGCCCCGTACTGGGGGATTTGGGATAAACTCATCTTT. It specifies CALGERAPYWGIWDKLIF.